This T cell receptor (beta chain) was sequenced during a study of long-term antiretroviral therapy in people with HIV. Study-level points and caveats: ART adherence was not documented, and neither viral resistance nor therapy changes had any data.

Version v3.0 of the immunoSEQ assay was performed at survey level. A per-sample goal of about 40,000-55,000 T-cell genomes was targeted by sequencing. Repertoires were generated with immunoSEQ multiplex PCR, while TCRdb's copy carries only in-frame clones and drops some. The sample carries about 22,000 clones, approximately 79% recorded once. Remarks on this clone: As yet, its antigen is unknown.

CDR3 length: 15 residues. The ends were cut back, 5 bases at V and 4 bases at J, with 18 bases in the middle. Germline loops: CDR1 SEHNR, CDR2 FQNEAQ (reference sequence). The sequence came from a woman aged 40 to 50 with HIV. This sequence joins TRBV7-9 and TRBJ2-7; D call uncertain. Here the sequenced sample was unsorted PBMCs, taken 1.2 years after starting antiretroviral therapy. This CDR3 is CASSPITGPYYEQYF. The DNA for the CDR3 is TGTGCCAGCAGCCCTATCACCGGACCTTATTACGAGCAGTACTTC.